This TCR beta chain stems from a study of CD8 T cells in ankylosing spondylitis. TCRdb re-called the 5' RACE reads with MiXCR, one entry per CDR3 protein. This sample has about 130,000 distinct CDR3 sequences; roughly 15% occur once, and the top ten carry roughly 3%. This CDR3 is built from 15 residues. CDR1 is SGHAT and CDR2 is FQNNGV in the germline V gene. Trimming cost V 7 bases and J 5 bases; bases outside gene matches: 6. The sample holds many counts of this clonotype. The sequenced material came from blood, either unsorted or a sorted T cell fraction (not recorded which). The sequence was collected from a female donor with ankylosing spondylitis or in good health (not recorded which). The chain uses TRBV11-2 and TRBJ2-1, with 12 bases fitting TRBD2. CDR3 sequence (DNA): TGTGCCAGCACCAACCTAGCGGGGGGGGACAATGAGCAGTTCTTC. It yields the protein CASTNLAGGDNEQFF.